Sequencing of this T cell receptor (beta chain) was carried out in a study of regulatory T cells in long-lasting Graves disease. This clonotype was observed at least ten times. With iRepertoire HTBI primers and Arm-PCR of CDR3 regions, TCR beta libraries were built. MiXCR, run by TCRdb on the multiplex PCR reads, gives a single entry per CDR3 protein. The data show 450,000 to 700,000 distinct CDR3 sequences, with approximately 12% seen just once and roughly a tenth held by the top ten. CDR3 length: 12 amino acids. Germline values: CDR1 SQVTM, CDR2 ANQGSEA. The germline V and J ends were trimmed by 3 bases and 4 bases, with 7 bases remaining between them. Stated time point: newly diagnosed GD, antithyroid drugs for less than 3 months. Extracted RNA from PBMCs served as the source of the TCR library. This sample was also put to use in a study of T cells in Graves' hyperthyroidism and ophthalmopathy. That publication notes: Uncontrolled infections, other autoimmune diseases, pregnancy or lactation led to exclusion of patients. The diagnostic basis comprised clinical symptoms, serum thyroxine and TRAb, thyroid ultrasound and orbital computed tomography.

The clonotype comes from a man between 25 and 39 years old with Graves disease. Source: peripheral blood mononuclear cells (PBMCs), taken at new diagnosis, from a patient treated with antithyroid drugs. The chain combines TRBV29-1 with TRBJ2-1; a weak D match, TRBD2 (6 bases). In DNA, the CDR3 is TGCAGCGTTGAGGGACTTTACAATGAGCAGTTCTTC. Translating it yields CSVEGLYNEQFF.